The 16 T cell receptor beta chains in this list originate from one sample, sequenced in a study of breast tumors, draining lymph nodes, adjacent tissues. MiXCR, run by TCRdb on the multiplex PCR reads, gives a single entry per CDR3 protein. Of tens of thousands of distinct CDR3 sequences in the sample, approximately 30% are singletons; the top ten hold 8% to 9%. The lymph nodes were axillary draining lymph nodes from breast cancer patients. Sequenced input: axillary lymph node tissue. These receptors were taken from a female donor with breast cancer. Some clones in this sample may be carry-over from other donors' samples.

Turning to this clonotype: A much larger clone differs by one base, so this may be a read error. No conserved phenylalanine or tryptophan is present at the end of the CDR3, so a read error is the likely explanation. The chain carries TRBV7-3 and TRBJ1-1; 7 positions agree with TRBD1. Losses at the gene ends were 2 bases for V and 8 bases for J; bases not matched to a gene: 5. Per germline, CDR1 SGHTA and CDR2 FQGTGA. CDR3 size: 13 residues. CDR3 sequence (DNA): TGTGCCAGCAGCTTAGTTAGGGACAGCGAAGCTTTCTTG. The encoded protein is CASSLVRDSEAFL.

V and J are TRBV2 and TRBJ1-1; D call uncertain. This CDR3 comprises 12 residues. V was cut by 9 bases and J by 0 bases, with 8 bases left in between. Germline V lookup: CDR1 SNHLY, CDR2 FYNNEI. The CDR3 here is CARAAVNTEAFF. CDR3 in DNA: TGTGCCAGAGCTGCAGTGAACACTGAAGCTTTCTTT. The whole variable domain, remainder taken from reference TRBV2 and TRBJ1-1, is EPEVTQTPSHQVTQMGQEVILRCVPISNHLYFYWYRQILGQKVEFLVSFYNNEISEKSEIFDDQFSVERPDGSNFTLKIRSTKLEDSAMYFCARAAVNTEAFFGQGTRLTVV.

On this clonotype: No conserved phenylalanine or tryptophan ends this CDR3, so it is likely a read error. It is unclear where the CDR3 begins or ends on the DNA, so no DNA is shown, and the CDR3 is as TCRdb lists it. The genes are TRBV14 and TRBJ1-6; the D call of TRBD1 is as the table states it, not checked on the DNA. The CDR3 region is 13 residues in length, termini included. Germline V gene sequence: CDR1 SGHDN, CDR2 FVKESK. CDR3 sequence reads: CASSNRRGSPPHS.

This clonotype was seen many times. The rearrangement joins TRBV25-1 to TRBJ1-3; D is ambiguous. The V gene lost 1 base and the J gene lost 8 bases, with 6 bases spanning the gap. The CDR3 is made up of 12 amino acids. Germline V gives CDR1 MGHDK, CDR2 SYGVNS. CDR3 sequence: CASSELGYTIYF. As DNA, the CDR3 is TGTGCCAGCAGTGAATTGGGTTACACCATATATTTT.

There are many counts of this clonotype. The chain uses TRBV30 and TRBJ1-2; D might be TRBD1 (5 bases). V was clipped by 3 bases and J by 2 bases, with 7 bases between them. Germline CDR1 and CDR2: GTSNPN and SVGIG (reference sequence). The CDR3 contains 12 residues. The CDR3 region is CAWSRANYGYTF. The CDR3 DNA is TGTGCCTGGAGCAGGGCGAACTATGGCTACACCTTC.

A few counts support this clonotype. The chain uses TRBV30 and TRBJ2-2; TRBD1 matches at 7 bases. The V gene end was trimmed by 1 base and the J gene end by 7 bases; junction bases not matched to a gene: 9. The CDR3 length is 15 residues. Germline V gives CDR1 GTSNPN, CDR2 SVGIG (reference sequence). CDR3 sequence (DNA): TGTGCCTGGAGTGCACGGGGACAGATCGTCGGGGAGCTGTTTTTT. As protein: CAWSARGQIVGELFF.

This clonotype has ten or more counts. The rearrangement uses TRBV5-1 and TRBJ2-2; TRBD1 matches at 7 bases. The CDR3 is made up of 15 amino acids. With V trimmed by 6 bases and J by 5 bases, 10 bases remained unmatched. CDR1 is SGHRS and CDR2 is YFSETQ in the germline V gene. CDR3 in DNA: TGCGCCAGCACCCTCACCAACAGGGGAACCGGGGAGCTGTTTTTT. Translating it yields CASTLTNRGTGELFF.

This clonotype was seen more than once but under ten times. The V gene is TRBV27, the J gene TRBJ2-1, with D possibly TRBD1 on 6 matching bases. With 6 bases removed from V and 6 bases from J, the gap between germline ends came to 18 bases. This CDR3 contains 15 residues. Germline lookup yields CDR1 MNHEY and CDR2 SMNVEV (reference sequence). CDR3 region: CASSTTGRIINEQFF. The DNA for the CDR3 is TGTGCCAGCAGCACTACAGGGCGAATAATCAATGAGCAGTTCTTC.

The rearrangement links TRBV7-2 to TRBJ1-6; D is uncertain. Germline CDR1 reads SGHTA; CDR2 reads FQGNSA. V lost 6 bases and J 6 bases, leaving 9 bases between the germline ends. The CDR3 consists of 13 residues. The CDR3 here is CASREDSNSPLHF. The CDR3 DNA reads as TGTGCCAGCAGAGAAGATAGTAATTCACCCCTCCACTTT.

This clonotype was recorded many times. A much larger clonotype is one base distant, so this may be a read error. The chain uses TRBV7-2 and TRBJ1-2, with 12 positions matching TRBD1. From germline, CDR1 is SGHTA and CDR2 FQGNSA. The CDR3 length is 15 residues. CDR3 region: CASSLTGTGGDGYPF. In nucleotides, the CDR3 is TGTGCCAGCAGCCTCACCGGGACAGGGGGCGATGGCTACCCCTTC.

There are many counts of this clonotype. The genes are TRBV5-1 and TRBJ1-4, with 9 positions matching TRBD1. The germline CDR1 and CDR2 sequences are SGHRS and YFSETQ. The CDR3 consists of 15 residues. The V and J ends lost 4 bases and 5 bases, in that order; junction bases with no gene match: 6. In DNA, the CDR3 is TGCGCCAGCAGCCCCGCCGGGACAGGGAATGAAAAACTGTTTTTT. Translation gives CASSPAGTGNEKLFF. Full variable domain (missing parts from reference TRBV5-1 and TRBJ1-4): KAGVTQTPRYLIKTRGQQVTLSCSPISGHRSVSWYQQTPGQGLQFLFEYFSETQRNKGNFPGRFSGRQFSNSRSEMNVSTLELGDSALYLCASSPAGTGNEKLFFGSGTQLSVL.

This clonotype was seen a few times. This chain links TRBV28 with TRBJ2-4, with 7 bases matching TRBD1. V shed 3 bases, J shed 2 bases, and the junction held 7 bases outside the gene matches. The CDR3 is 16 residues long. The germline V gene has CDR1 MDHEN and CDR2 SYDVKM. The CDR3 DNA reads TGTGCCAGCAGTTTCCGACAGGGTAGTACCAAAAACATTCAGTACTTC. Amino acids: CASSFRQGSTKNIQYF. Complete variable domain (other parts from reference TRBV28 and TRBJ2-4): DVKVTQSSRYLVKRTGEKVFLECVQDMDHENMFWYRQDPGLGLRLIYFSYDVKMKEKGDIPEGYSVSREKKERFSLILESASTNQTSMYLCASSFRQGSTKNIQYFGAGTRLSVL.

This clonotype came up many times. CDR3 residues: CASSGTGYGYTF. DNA for the CDR3: TGTGCCAGCAGTGGAACAGGTTATGGCTACACCTTC. The V and J genes are TRBV25-1 and TRBJ1-2, with D perhaps TRBD1 (5 bases). The germline V gene has CDR1 MGHDK and CDR2 SYGVNS. This CDR3 contains 12 residues. V shed 4 bases and J shed 5 bases, with 8 bases lying between them.

This clonotype was counted ten times or more. The chain employs TRBV24-1 and TRBJ2-1, with TRBD2 identical over 10 bases. Germline CDR1 reads KGHDR; CDR2 reads SFDVKD. The CDR3 contains 16 residues. Trimming removed 4 bases from V and 6 bases from J; junction bases left unmatched: 8. CDR3 sequence (DNA): TGTGCCACCAGTGACCGGAGCGGGAGGGCCCGCAATGAGCAGTTCTTC. Translating gives CATSDRSGRARNEQFF.

Comments on this clonotype: Possible read error: a much larger clone is one base away. Without the conserved terminal phenylalanine or tryptophan, this CDR3 likely stems from a read error. The genes are TRBV19 and TRBJ2-1; maybe TRBD1 (6 bases). The germline gives CDR1 LNHDA, CDR2 SQIVND (reference sequence). The length of the CDR3 is 16 residues. Between the trimmed V and J ends, which lost 3 bases and 1 base, there was a span of 13 bases. Here the CDR3 reads CASSMDRGLSYNEQFS. Written as DNA, the CDR3 is TGTGCCAGTAGTATGGACAGAGGTTTATCCTACAATGAGCAGTTCTCC.

Ten or more counts support this clonotype. This rearrangement joins TRBV7-2 to TRBJ1-3; D is ambiguous. The V end was cut by 1 base, the J end by 0 bases, with 10 bases between. Per germline, CDR1 SGHTA and CDR2 FQGNSA. The CDR3 has 16 residues. CDR3 sequence: CASSLEGSLSGNTIYF. The DNA of the CDR3 is TGTGCCAGCAGCTTAGAAGGGAGCCTCTCTGGAAACACCATATATTTT.